This T cell receptor beta chain was sequenced during a study of T-cell memory formation after mild COVID-19. Trimming removed 0 bases at V and 0 bases at J, with 8 bases between. CDR1 is SGHTA, CDR2 FQGNSA, per germline. The CDR3 spans 15 residues. This clonotype was counted a few times. TCRdb re-derived calls from the 5' RACE reads in MiXCR, one entry per CDR3 protein. The sample holds about 210,000 distinct CDR3 sequences, over 9.5% seen once. The sample taken for sequencing was PBMCs or a T cell subset sorted from them (not recorded which). This chain uses TRBV7-2 with TRBJ1-1, with a possible D match to TRBD1 (5 bases). This receptor was taken from a man younger than 35 who had mild COVID-19 (a few samples of this study predate the infection). Cell type and time point are not known. This CDR3 is CASSLAGLMNTEAFF. In DNA, the CDR3 is TGTGCCAGCAGCTTAGCGGGACTGATGAACACTGAAGCTTTCTTT.